These 5 T cell receptor beta chains came from one sample sequenced in a study of T cells in women clearing cervical HPV infection. The data were produced by immunoSEQ multiplex PCR, yet TCRdb's version contains in-frame clones alone and is incomplete. The listing contains about 35,000 clones. The sample was blood buffy coat. The receptors shown here come from a woman aged 18 to 75 with a cervical HPV16 infection that either progressed to CIN3+ or cleared (not recorded which).

Note on this clone: The CDR3 goes on 3 residues after the read ends, and that part is filled in from the germline J gene. The chain links TRBV6-2 or TRBV6-3 to TRBJ2-3; tentative D call: TRBD1 (5 bases). The CDR3 runs to 13 residues. From germline, CDR1 is MNHEY and CDR2 SVGEGT. The CDR3 sequence: CASTRQPQETQYF. The CDR3 DNA, read in part, is TGTGCCAGCACCCGACAGCCCCAAGAGACG.

On this clone itself: The missing CDR3 end, 3 residues past where the read stops, is filled in from the germline J gene. The chain couples TRBV2 to TRBJ2-3, with D tentatively TRBD2 (6 bases). V lost 7 bases, J lost 5 bases, and 10 bases lay in between. CDR1 SNHLY and CDR2 FYNNEI come from the germline V gene. The CDR3 length is 12 residues. The CDR3 DNA, read in part, is TGTGCCAGCACCCTGGGGGGAGATACG. Its translation: CASTLGGDT. The complete CDR3 reads CASTLGGDTQYF.

This CDR3 reads CASSLNPGTPTYEQYF. Partial CDR3 DNA: TGCGCCAGCAGCTTAAACCCTGGGACACCTACCTACGAG. The chain has TRBV5-1 and TRBJ2-7; possibly TRBD1 for D (6 bases). The sequence runs out 3 residues before the end of the CDR3; the remainder is reconstructed from the germline J gene. Germline V gene data show CDR1 as SGHRS and CDR2 as YFSETQ. This CDR3 spans 16 amino acids. Trimming took 2 bases from V and 2 from J, leaving 17 bases between them.

As to this clone: Germline and junction disagree at one end, which may indicate a read error. Read sequence stops 3 residues before the CDR3 end, and the germline J gene provides the missing end. Other DNA sequences from this sample encode an identical CDR3 as well. The chain employs TRBV19 and TRBJ1-3; tentatively, D is TRBD1 (5 bases). Germline lookup yields CDR1 LNHDA and CDR2 SQIVND (reference sequence). The CDR3 length is 14 residues. The covered CDR3 bases are TGTGCCAGTAGTATCGGACAACTTGGAAACACA. Residues: CASSIGQLGNT. From start to end, the CDR3 is CASSIGQLGNTIYF.

Worth noting for this clone: The CDR3 is cut off 3 residues early in the read; its end comes from the germline J gene. V gene TRBV5-5 combines with J gene TRBJ2-1, with D perhaps TRBD1 (5 bases). Trimming pared 1 base from V and 3 bases from J, leaving 11 bases between. Germline V lookup: CDR1 SGHKS, CDR2 YYEKEE (reference sequence). There are 15 residues in the CDR3. CDR3 sequence reads: CASSLSSGLYNEQFF. The sequenced CDR3 bases are TGTGCCAGCAGCTTGTCATCAGGGCTCTACAATGAG.